Below are 26 T cell receptor beta chains sequenced from a single sample in a study of blood T cell repertoires in COVID-19. Profiled with immunoSEQ multiplex PCR; TCRdb holds only in-frame clones, not every one. The sample comprises about 68,000 clones, roughly 90% of which are singletons, and 7.3% rests with the top ten. The sequenced sample was peripheral blood. Receptor source: a man aged 35 to 55 with COVID-19, enrolled during active disease.

This clone was recorded a few times. The rearrangement uses TRBV18 and TRBJ1-2; the D gene is possibly TRBD1 (6 bases). This CDR3 has 17 amino acids. Looked up from germline, CDR1 is KGHSH and CDR2 is LQKENI. Trimming removed 3 bases at V and 2 bases at J, with 19 bases between. The chain's CDR3 is CASSPPFQGHNNYGYTF. The DNA for the CDR3 is TGTGCCAGCTCACCTCCGTTTCAGGGACACAACAACTATGGCTACACCTTC.

This chain joins TRBV12-3 or TRBV12-4 and TRBJ1-6, with 8 nucleotides matching TRBD1. This CDR3 comprises 13 residues. Germline trimming cut 6 bases from V and 9 bases from J; bases unmatched to any gene: 4. The CDR3 region has the DNA TGTGCCAGCAGGGACAGGGAGGCTTCACCCCTCCACTTT. This translates into CASRDREASPLHF.

CDR3: CASSQVTSGGTWGQETQYF. The CDR3 coding sequence is TGTGCCAGCAGCCAAGTGACTAGCGGGGGTACTTGGGGACAAGAGACCCAGTACTTC. This sequence joins TRBV4-2 and TRBJ2-5; 12 nucleotides align to TRBD2. CDR3 length: 19 residues. V dropped 1 base and J dropped 2; count of bases not matched to a gene: 11. Germline V gene sequence: CDR1 LGHNA, CDR2 YNFKEQ.

The sample holds one count of this clone. The genes are TRBV18 and TRBJ1-5; the D gene is possibly TRBD1 (5 bases). The CDR3 runs 14 residues. V lost 8 bases to trimming and J lost 6 bases, with 17 bases between them. The germline CDR1 and CDR2 sequences are KGHSH and LQKENI. The CDR3 bases are TGTGCCAGCGGGTCCGGGGGGGGACTTCAGCCCCAGCATTTT. It encodes CASGSGGGLQPQHF.

The chain carries TRBV5-4 and TRBJ1-2; D is undetermined. The V gene's germline CDR1 is SGHNT and CDR2 YYREEE (reference sequence). The ends were cut back, 4 bases at V and 2 bases at J, with 12 bases in the middle. The CDR3 consists of 14 residues. The CDR3 loop reads CASSLEGGNYGYTF. In DNA, the CDR3 is TGTGCCAGCAGCCTGGAAGGAGGAAACTATGGCTACACCTTC.

CDR3 coding DNA: TGTGCCTGGAGTGTACTATCGTATGGCTACACCTTC. Encoded protein: CAWSVLSYGYTF. The gene calls are TRBV30 and TRBJ1-2; D gene unclear. CDR1 is GTSNPN, CDR2 SVGIG, per germline (reference sequence). With 0 bases removed from V and 5 bases from J, the gap between germline ends came to 7 bases. The CDR3 contains 12 residues. The full variable domain, in which reference TRBV30 and TRBJ1-2 provide the parts outside the CDR3, is SQTIHQWPATLVQPVGSPLSLECTVEGTSNPNLYWYRQAAGRGLQLLFYSVGIGQISSEVPQNLSASRPQDRQFILSSKKLLLSDSGFYLCAWSVLSYGYTFGSGTRLTVV.

V is TRBV5-1 and J is TRBJ1-1; the D is unclear. The V gene's germline CDR1 is SGHRS and CDR2 YFSETQ. CDR3 length: 15 residues. Trimming took 4 bases from V and 5 from J, leaving 18 bases between them. The CDR3 bases are TGCGCCAGCAGCCCGGATGTGGGGAGGAGAACTGAAGCTTTCTTT. This sequence encodes CASSPDVGRRTEAFF.

The chain combines TRBV6-5 with TRBJ1-1, with 10 bases that match TRBD1. Germline-derived CDR1 and CDR2 are MNHEY and SVGAGI. The V segment lost 6 bases and the J segment 4 bases; nucleotides outside the gene matches: 2. CDR3 length: 13 residues. CDR3: CASRRTGGTEAFF. The DNA for the CDR3 is TGTGCCAGCAGAAGGACAGGGGGCACTGAAGCTTTCTTT.

This chain uses TRBV19 with TRBJ2-2, with a tentative D call TRBD1 (5 bases). Germline-derived CDR1 and CDR2 are LNHDA and SQIVND (reference sequence). This CDR3 spans 13 amino acids. The V end lost 0 bases, the J end lost 7 bases, and 6 bases lay between the germline ends. The CDR3 DNA sequence: TGTGCCAGTAGTATAGACCAGGGCGGGGAGCTGTTTTTT. Protein product: CASSIDQGGELFF.

V and J are TRBV12-3 or TRBV12-4 and TRBJ1-1; TRBD1 might be the D (5 bases). The CDR3 runs to 13 residues. V lost 1 base to trimming and J lost 3 bases, with 6 bases between them. The CDR3 here is CASSLGGDTEAFF. DNA of the CDR3: TGTGCCAGCAGTTTAGGGGGGGACACTGAAGCTTTCTTT.

The chain carries TRBV30 and TRBJ1-6; weak D call: TRBD1 (5 bases). The CDR3 sequence is 12 residues long. From germline, CDR1 is GTSNPN and CDR2 SVGIG (reference sequence). V was shortened by 4 bases and J by 9 bases, with 10 bases between the two germline ends. Here the CDR3 reads CAWMRQGSPLHF. For the CDR3, the DNA is TGTGCCTGGATGCGCCAGGGTTCACCCCTCCACTTT.

The sample holds one count of this clone. The CDR3 DNA sequence: TGTGCCAGCAGCTCTTGGACAGGGCTTGGCTACACCTTC. Amino acids: CASSSWTGLGYTF. V is TRBV7-9 and J is TRBJ1-2; 8 bases agree with TRBD1. From germline, CDR1 is SEHNR and CDR2 FQNEAQ (reference sequence). The V gene end was trimmed by 4 bases and the J gene end by 7 bases; junction bases not matched to a gene: 5. This CDR3 is built from 13 residues. Together with reference TRBV7-9 and TRBJ1-2, the CDR3 gives the full variable domain: DTGVSQNPRHKITKRGQNVTFRCDPISEHNRLYWYRQTLGQGPEFLTYFQNEAQLEKSRLLSDRFSAERPKGSFSTLEIQRTEQGDSAMYLCASSSWTGLGYTFGSGTRLTVV.

This clone was seen once. This rearrangement joins TRBV10-1 to TRBJ2-7; 8 bases fit TRBD2. This CDR3 region has 16 residues. After removal of 2 bases from V and 0 bases from J, the junction contained 6 bases not matched to a gene. The germline CDR1 and CDR2 sequences are WNHNN and SYGVQD (reference sequence). The CDR3 sequence is CASSEVVAGYSYEQYF. CDR3 nucleotides: TGCGCCAGCAGTGAGGTTGTAGCGGGGTACTCCTACGAGCAGTACTTC.

The chain links TRBV11-2 to TRBJ2-5; D is unclear. The germline gives CDR1 SGHAT, CDR2 FQNNGV. V was shortened by 0 bases and J by 4 bases, with 3 bases between the two germline ends. The CDR3 contains 12 residues. CDR3 DNA sequence: TGTGCCAGCAGCTTAGACCTAGAGACCCAGTACTTC. It yields the protein CASSLDLETQYF.

This clone was detected once. The chain employs TRBV2 and TRBJ1-3, with D hard to call. The CDR3 covers 14 residues. Germline values: CDR1 SNHLY, CDR2 FYNNEI. The ends were cut back, 5 bases at V and 3 bases at J, with 11 bases in the middle. DNA for the CDR3: TGTGCCAGCAGTAAGGACGGAGGTGGAAACACCATATATTTT. It is translated as CASSKDGGGNTIYF.

The V call is TRBV13, the J call TRBJ2-7; 11 bases line up with TRBD1. CDR1 is PRHDT, CDR2 FYEKMQ, per germline (reference sequence). V dropped 5 bases and J dropped 4; count of bases not matched to a gene: 10. This CDR3 comprises 16 residues. The CDR3 DNA reads TGTGCCAGCAGCCCCGGACAGGGGGCGGTAGGATACGAGCAGTACTTC. Translating it yields CASSPGQGAVGYEQYF.

The chain is built from TRBV25-1 and TRBJ2-7, with D perhaps TRBD1 (6 bases). There are 13 residues in the CDR3. V was pared by 8 bases and J by 3 bases, with 14 bases between. CDR1 and CDR2 from the germline V gene are MGHDK and SYGVNS. The CDR3 is CASRDRTYYEQYF. CDR3 nucleotide sequence: TGTGCCAGCCGAGACAGGACATACTACGAGCAGTACTTC.

This clone has only one observation. The chain couples TRBV28 to TRBJ2-7, with 7 bases fitting TRBD1. Germline V gives CDR1 MDHEN, CDR2 SYDVKM. Germline trimming cut 8 bases from V and 11 bases from J; bases unmatched to any gene: 15. The CDR3 totals 13 residues. CDR3 amino acids: CASVGTAPYVEYF. CDR3 bases: TGTGCCAGCGTAGGGACAGCCCCCTACGTGGAGTACTTC.

This sequence joins TRBV6-5 and TRBJ2-7; 9 bases are a match to TRBD1. V shed 2 bases and J 2 bases; nucleotides not matched to a gene: 1. In germline, CDR1 is MNHEY, CDR2 SVGAGI. The CDR3 sequence is 14 residues long. The CDR3 DNA follows: TGTGCCAGCAGTTACGGACAGGGGACCTACGAGCAGTACTTC. Protein: CASSYGQGTYEQYF.

This sequence joins TRBV28 and TRBJ1-2, with D possibly matching TRBD1 (6 bases). CDR3 size: 14 residues. CDR1 and CDR2 from the germline V gene are MDHEN and SYDVKM. V lost 7 bases, J lost 4 bases, and 16 bases lay in between. The CDR3 DNA reads TGTGCCAGCATCGTAGGGGGGGCAGGCTATGGCTACACCTTC. It is translated as CASIVGGAGYGYTF.

The gene calls are TRBV29-1 and TRBJ2-5; possible D gene TRBD1, 6 bases. The CDR3 has 13 residues. V gave up 2 bases and J gave up 5 bases, with 12 bases separating them. Germline V gene data show CDR1 as SQVTM and CDR2 as ANQGSEA. The CDR3 region has the DNA TGCAGCGTTGAACCGACAGGATCGGAGACCCAGTACTTC. Translation: CSVEPTGSETQYF. Full variable domain (missing parts from reference TRBV29-1 and TRBJ2-5): SAVISQKPSRDICQRGTSLTIQCQVDSQVTMMFWYRQQPGQSLTLIATANQGSEATYESGFVIDKFPISRPNLTFSTLTVSNMSPEDSSIYLCSVEPTGSETQYFGPGTRLLVL.

As DNA, the CDR3 is TGTGCCAGCAGTTTACTAGGCGCAGATACGCAGTATTTT. It yields the protein CASSLLGADTQYF. The rearrangement links TRBV27 to TRBJ2-3; D unclear. This CDR3 contains 13 residues. Germline V gene lookup returns CDR1 MNHEY and CDR2 SMNVEV (reference sequence). V lost 2 bases to trimming and J lost 4 bases, with 7 bases between them.

As DNA, the CDR3 is TGTGCCAGCAGTTACAGGAGGACTACCTACGAGCAGTACTTC. This translates into CASSYRRTTYEQYF. This chain connects TRBV6-5 to TRBJ2-7; tentatively, D is TRBD2 (6 bases). The V end lost 2 bases, the J end lost 2 bases, and 10 bases lay between the germline ends. CDR1 MNHEY and CDR2 SVGAGI come from the germline V gene. The CDR3 runs 14 residues.

The V call is TRBV3-1 (or the pseudogene TRBV3-2), the J call TRBJ2-5; TRBD2 matches at 9 bases. Germline trimming cut 4 bases from V and 4 bases from J; bases unmatched to any gene: 10. The V gene's germline CDR1 is LGHDT and CDR2 YNNKEL (reference sequence). The CDR3 runs 16 residues. The CDR3 region is CASSPPMRGGRETQYF. CDR3 DNA sequence: TGTGCCAGCAGCCCACCGATGCGGGGGGGCCGAGAGACCCAGTACTTC.

The rearrangement joins TRBV7-9 to TRBJ2-2; 8 positions match TRBD1. Per germline, CDR1 SEHNR and CDR2 FQNEAQ (reference sequence). This CDR3 spans 16 amino acids. V trimming: 3 bases; J trimming: 0 bases; junction bases outside the gene matches: 3. The CDR3 region has the DNA TGTGCCAGCAGCTTCCTACAGGGGGCGAACACCGGGGAGCTGTTTTTT. Translated, it gives CASSFLQGANTGELFF.

This chain joins TRBV5-4 and TRBJ2-3, with TRBD2 matching 7 bases. Germline V gene data show CDR1 as SGHNT and CDR2 as YYREEE (reference sequence). Germline trimming cut 2 bases from V and 1 base from J; bases unmatched to any gene: 7. The CDR3 length is 16 residues. The CDR3 protein is CASSFGLAAGTDTQYF. CDR3 nucleotide sequence: TGTGCCAGCAGCTTCGGGCTAGCGGCCGGCACAGATACGCAGTATTTT.